These 9 T cell receptor beta chains were sequenced from one sample in a study of OX40 agonist ivuxolimab in advanced cancers. Some clones are missing from TCRdb's copy, which holds only in-frame ones; the method was immunoSEQ multiplex PCR. This table has more than 60,000 clones, around 83% appearing once. The source material was CD4+ or CD8+ T cells sorted from blood, sampled in a trial of the OX40 agonist ivuxolimab. These TCRs come from an adult with an advanced solid tumor such as melanoma, head and neck, liver or kidney cancer.

This clone has more than one count but fewer than ten. This chain joins TRBV19 and TRBJ2-7; D possibly corresponds to TRBD1 (6 bases). From germline, CDR1 is LNHDA and CDR2 SQIVND (reference sequence). There are 14 residues in the CDR3. Trimming cost V 6 bases and J 1 base, with 13 bases left between them. The CDR3 DNA follows: TGTGCCAGTAGGATCCGGGACACTTCCTACGAGCAGTACTTC. This encodes CASRIRDTSYEQYF.

This chain links TRBV9 with TRBJ2-7; 9 bases match TRBD1. In germline, CDR1 is SGDLS, CDR2 YYNGEE. The CDR3 is 16 amino acids. J was trimmed by 7 bases and V by 4 bases; bases with no gene match: 15. The CDR3 is CASSLHDGQGPGEQYF. Written as DNA, the CDR3 is TGTGCCAGCAGCCTCCACGACGGACAGGGGCCTGGAGAGCAGTACTTC.

The rearrangement joins TRBV7-2 to TRBJ2-3; D is perhaps TRBD1 (5 bases). CDR3 length: 15 residues. Between the trimmed V and J ends, which lost 5 bases and 5 bases, there was a span of 17 bases. CDR1 is SGHTA, CDR2 FQGNSA, per germline. DNA of the CDR3: TGTGCCAGCAGCCGAGGACCAACCAGGGAAGATACGCAGTATTTT. Protein sequence: CASSRGPTREDTQYF.

This chain links TRBV5-4 with TRBJ2-5, with TRBD1 as a possible D gene (6 bases). This CDR3 spans 16 amino acids. Germline V CDR1 and CDR2: SGHNT, YYREEE (reference sequence). The V end lost 2 bases, the J end lost 7 bases, and 21 bases lay between the germline ends. In nucleotides, the CDR3 is TGTGCCAGCAGCTTAGTGTCAGTACAGGGTGTAGCGACCCAGTACTTC. Amino acid sequence: CASSLVSVQGVATQYF.

Here the CDR3 reads CASSVSQDQPQHF. CDR3 sequence (DNA): TGTGCCAGCAGCGTTAGCCAGGATCAGCCCCAGCATTTT. This rearrangement joins TRBV9 to TRBJ1-5, with D unresolved. The germline V gene has CDR1 SGDLS and CDR2 YYNGEE. CDR3 length: 13 amino acids. Deletions cut 2 bases from V and 5 bases from J, with 8 bases between.

The CDR3 DNA sequence: TGCGCCAGCAGCCCACAGGGAGGAGATACGCAGTATTTT. It codes for CASSPQGGDTQYF. This chain links TRBV4-1 with TRBJ2-3, with D perhaps given as TRBD1 or TRBD2 (6 bases each). The germline V and J ends were trimmed by 4 bases and 5 bases, with 10 bases remaining between them. This CDR3 contains 13 residues. Looked up from germline, CDR1 is MGHRA and CDR2 is YSYEKL.

This clone was counted once. The chain carries TRBV7-2 and TRBJ2-3, with 12 bases identical to TRBD1. Germline V CDR1 and CDR2: SGHTA, FQGNSA. CDR3 length: 15 residues. V shed 5 bases and J 6 bases; nucleotides not matched to a gene: 6. The CDR3 nucleotides read TGTGCCAGCAGCCAGGGACAGGGGGCGTCCGATACGCAGTATTTT. Protein product: CASSQGQGASDTQYF.

To note about this clone: One end of the junction fails to match germline, which may point to a read error. The rearrangement uses TRBV6-5 and TRBJ1-2, with a weak D call TRBD1 (5 bases). Germline V gives CDR1 MNHEY, CDR2 SVGAGI. The CDR3 is made up of 15 amino acids. The CDR3 sequence: CTSSAIEAGSSGYTF. CDR3 DNA: TGTACCAGCAGTGCCATAGAAGCAGGGAGTTCTGGCTACACCTTC.

This CDR3 is CASSLGRYPRGTEAFF. Here the CDR3 DNA reads TGTGCCAGCAGCTTAGGTAGATACCCGAGAGGCACTGAAGCTTTCTTT. The rearrangement uses TRBV5-8 and TRBJ1-1; D unresolved. The germline V gene encodes CDR1 SGHTS and CDR2 YDEGEE. Trimming stripped 2 bases from V and 4 bases from J, with 18 bases between. The CDR3 covers 16 residues.